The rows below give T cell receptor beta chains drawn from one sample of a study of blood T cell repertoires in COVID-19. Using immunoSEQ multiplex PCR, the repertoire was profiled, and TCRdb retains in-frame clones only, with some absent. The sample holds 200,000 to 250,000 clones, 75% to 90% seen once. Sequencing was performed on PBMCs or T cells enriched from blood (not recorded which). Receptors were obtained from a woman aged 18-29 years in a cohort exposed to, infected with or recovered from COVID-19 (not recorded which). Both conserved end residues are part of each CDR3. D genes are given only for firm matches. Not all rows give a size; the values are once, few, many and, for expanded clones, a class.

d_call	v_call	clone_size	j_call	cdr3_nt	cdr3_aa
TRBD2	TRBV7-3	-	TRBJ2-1	TGTGCCAGCAGCCCCCGGGGGGGTGAGCAGTTCTTC	CASSPRGGEQFF
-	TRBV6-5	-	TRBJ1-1	TGTGCCAGCTGCTTATACCAATACCAGACTGAAGCTTTCTTT	CASCLYQYQTEAFF
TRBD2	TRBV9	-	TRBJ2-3	TGTGCCAGCAGCGTAGACAGCGGGGTTAGCACAGATACGCAGTATTTT	CASSVDSGVSTDTQYF
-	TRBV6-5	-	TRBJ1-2	TGTGCCAGCAGTCAGGGCCCAGCTAACTATGGCTACACCTTC	CASSQGPANYGYTF
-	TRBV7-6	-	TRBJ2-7	TGTGCCAGCAGCCCCCGAGAGCGGATTTTCTCCTACGAGCAGTACTTC	CASSPRERIFSYEQYF
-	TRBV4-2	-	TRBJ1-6	TGTGCCAGCAGCCAAGATGCAGGGAAGGGGCCATATAATTCACCCCTCCACTTT	CASSQDAGKGPYNSPLHF
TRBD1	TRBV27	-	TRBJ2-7	TGTGCCAGCAGTAAAGGGGGGACAGGGCGCCCCGAGCAGTACTTC	CASSKGGTGRPEQYF
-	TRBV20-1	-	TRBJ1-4	TGCAGTGCTAGTGCCGGGTTTAGTGAAAAACTGTTTTTT	CSASAGFSEKLFF
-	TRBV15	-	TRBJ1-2	TGTGCCACCGGGGGGTATGGGTTCTATGGCTACACCTTC	CATGGYGFYGYTF
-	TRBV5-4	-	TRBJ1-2	TGTGCCAGCAGCCCCGGAGGGGTAGGGATGGATGGCTACACCTTC	CASSPGGVGMDGYTF
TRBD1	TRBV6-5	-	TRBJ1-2	TGTGCCAGCAATGTAAGGGGGCTTGGCTACACCTTC	CASNVRGLGYTF
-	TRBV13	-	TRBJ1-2	TGTGCCAGCAGCACTAGGACGAGGTATGGCTACACCTTC	CASSTRTRYGYTF
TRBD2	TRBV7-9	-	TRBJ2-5	TGTGCCAGCAGCTCCAGCGGGGGGGAGACCCAGTACTTC	CASSSSGGETQYF
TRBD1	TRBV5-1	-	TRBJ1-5	TGCGCCAGCAGCCCAGGGACAGGGTCTGGTCAGCCCCAGCATTTT	CASSPGTGSGQPQHF
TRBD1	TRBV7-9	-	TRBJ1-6	TGTGCCAGCAGCCCACAGGGGGTTGATAATTCACCCCTCCACTTT	CASSPQGVDNSPLHF
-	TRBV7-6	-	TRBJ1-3	TGTGCCAGCAGCTTAGTCACCCGAGATCGGGGAAACACCATATATTTT	CASSLVTRDRGNTIYF
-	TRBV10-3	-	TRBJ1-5	TGTGCCATCAGTGAGTCCGGCGGGGTGGATCAGCCCCAGCATTTT	CAISESGGVDQPQHF
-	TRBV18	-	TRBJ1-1	TGTGCCAGCTCACCAGTGACGTATACAGACACTGAAGCTTTCTTT	CASSPVTYTDTEAFF
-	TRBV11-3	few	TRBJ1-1	TGTGCCAGCAGCTCCCAGGGGAACACTGAAGCTTTCTTT	CASSSQGNTEAFF
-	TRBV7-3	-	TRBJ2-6	TGTGCCAGCAGCTTGGGGGGTTACTCTGGGGCCAACGTCCTGACTTTC	CASSLGGYSGANVLTF
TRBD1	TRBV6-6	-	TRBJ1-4	TGTGCCAGCAGTTACCAGGGACAGTCTAATGAAAAACTGTTTTTT	CASSYQGQSNEKLFF
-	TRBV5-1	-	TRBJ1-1	TGCGCCAGCAGCTTGGACAGGGACGTGGGGAACACTGAAGCTTTCTTT	CASSLDRDVGNTEAFF
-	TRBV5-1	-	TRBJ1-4	TGCGCCAGCAGCTTGGGCACCCTGCGAGGGAAACTGTTTTTT	CASSLGTLRGKLFF
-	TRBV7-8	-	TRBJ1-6	TGTGCCAGCAGCTTATCGGGGGGGAGCTCCTATAATTCACCCCTCCACTTT	CASSLSGGSSYNSPLHF
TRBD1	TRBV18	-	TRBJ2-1	TGTGCCAGCTCACCACGAGTGACAGGGCTCTACAATGAGCAGTTCTTC	CASSPRVTGLYNEQFF
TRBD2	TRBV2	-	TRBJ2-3	TGTGCCAGCAGTGAGGGACTAGGGACAGATACGCAGTATTTT	CASSEGLGTDTQYF